This TCR beta chain is drawn from a study of radiotherapy plus CTLA-4 blockade in lung cancer. Data came from immunoSEQ multiplex PCR; TCRdb stores just in-frame clones and leaves some out. The sample contains around 30,000 clones, roughly 79% of which appear only once. It was focal radiation plus CTLA-4 blockade with ipilimumab that patients with chemo-refractory metastatic non-small-cell lung cancer received. This material consisted of peripheral blood, taken from a patient treated with radiotherapy plus ipilimumab. The receptor's source is a human donor with non-small cell lung cancer that progressed on radiotherapy plus ipilimumab.

CDR3 sequence reads: CASRPGTGIYEQYF. The CDR3 nucleotides are TGTGCCAGCAGACCCGGGACAGGGATCTACGAGCAGTACTTC. V is TRBV2 and J is TRBJ2-7, with TRBD1 matching 9 bases. V lost 6 bases, J lost 3 bases, and 6 bases stayed unmatched. The CDR3 consists of 14 residues. The germline V gene has CDR1 SNHLY and CDR2 FYNNEI.